A single TCR beta chain is shown here with its context. The data originate from a study of blood T cell repertoires in COVID-19. Study-level information: Acute and convalescent COVID-19 specimens originated in the United States, Italy and Spain. In each case, the material was cDNA or gDNA derived from T cells, B-cell-depleted T cells, or PBMCs.

The ends lost 0 bases at V and 5 bases at J; junction bases unmatched: 1. The CDR3 extends over 15 amino acids. Germline V gene sequence: CDR1 SGHRS, CDR2 YFSETQ. In the authors' methods: Reference gene primers were amplified, and this amplification served to estimate nucleated cell counts. The table came from immunoSEQ multiplex PCR; TCRdb's copy has only in-frame clones and leaves some out. Clonal size and the V and J genes are those of that table, whereas D and trimming came from the DNA. This table holds roughly 34,000 clones, 80% to 90% found once. The chain couples TRBV5-1 to TRBJ2-1; 11 nucleotides agree with TRBD2. The sequence was collected from a woman in her sixties or seventies with active COVID-19. Sequenced: peripheral blood. The CDR3 region is CASSLASGGHNEQFF. The CDR3 DNA reads as TGCGCCAGCAGCTTGGCTAGCGGGGGGCACAATGAGCAGTTCTTC.